The 27 T cell receptor beta chains below all came from one sample that was sequenced in a study of spatial heterogeneity in lung cancer. Noted time point: sample taken at primary tumor resection. Whole RNA was taken from tumor, nontumor lung or frozen PBMC; it was then sequenced unsorted. One entry per CDR3 protein, called by TCRdb with MiXCR from the 5' RACE reads. Altogether some 37,000 distinct CDR3 sequences are present, approximately 7.5% being singletons, with the ten largest covering roughly 28%. Sequenced material: PBMCs, taken at surgery. These receptors were collected from a male donor with early-stage non-small cell lung cancer.

This clonotype showed up many times. V and J are TRBV7-9 and TRBJ1-2, with 10 bases matching TRBD1. CDR3 size: 15 residues. Trimming cost V 3 bases and J 5 bases; bases outside gene matches: 6. The V gene's germline CDR1 is SEHNR and CDR2 FQNEAQ (reference sequence). Here the CDR3 DNA reads TGTGCCAGCAGCTTCCGGGACAGGGGAGGGTATGGCTACACCTTC. This codes for CASSFRDRGGYGYTF.

This clonotype was seen more than once but under ten times. The CDR3 sequence is CASSGGLAAANTGELFF. The CDR3 DNA reads TGTGCCAGCAGTGGCGGGCTAGCGGCCGCAAACACCGGGGAGCTGTTTTTT. This chain links TRBV2 with TRBJ2-2; 7 nucleotides align to TRBD2. The CDR3 totals 17 residues. Germline V gene data show CDR1 as SNHLY and CDR2 as FYNNEI. J gave up 2 bases and V 4 bases, and 10 bases lay outside the gene matches.

This clonotype was counted only a few times. This chain joins TRBV2 and TRBJ1-1; no reliable D call. Germline CDR1 reads SNHLY; CDR2 reads FYNNEI. CDR3 length: 13 residues. The V end was cut by 6 bases, the J end by 0 bases, with 8 bases between. CDR3 protein: CASRRDMNTEAFF. The CDR3 region has the DNA TGTGCCAGCAGGAGAGACATGAACACTGAAGCTTTCTTT.

This clonotype was seen at least ten times. The chain combines TRBV9 with TRBJ2-7; no clear D gene. The germline V gene encodes CDR1 SGDLS and CDR2 YYNGEE. This CDR3 region has 18 residues. V shed 0 bases and J shed 6 bases, with 25 bases lying between them. Written as DNA, the CDR3 is TGTGCCAGCAGCGTAGACCCGGTAGGACGTGGGGAAAGTGGCGAGCAGTACTTC. This encodes CASSVDPVGRGESGEQYF.

This clonotype was picked up many times. This chain joins TRBV7-8 and TRBJ2-1; 9 nucleotides match TRBD2. The CDR3 consists of 16 residues. Per the germline V gene, CDR1 is SGHVS and CDR2 is FQNEAQ. V was clipped by 5 bases and J by 9 bases; unmatched bases: 14. The CDR3 loop reads CASSLSGLAGRVEQFF. In DNA form, the CDR3 reads TGTGCCAGCAGCCTTAGCGGGCTAGCGGGAAGGGTTGAGCAGTTCTTC.

This clonotype has a count of ten or more. The chain is built from TRBV7-2 and TRBJ1-4; D gene uncertain. With 1 base removed from V and 4 bases from J, the gap between germline ends came to 7 bases. The CDR3 sequence is 14 residues long. Germline V gene sequence: CDR1 SGHTA, CDR2 FQGNSA. The CDR3: CASSLGMGNEKLFF. In DNA, the CDR3 is TGTGCCAGCAGCTTAGGAATGGGTAATGAAAAACTGTTTTTT.

This clonotype was seen only a few times. The CDR3 DNA is TGTGCCAGCAGCAAAGAGGGTAAGGACAGTTGGAACACTGAAGCTTTCTTT. Amino acids: CASSKEGKDSWNTEAFF. J is TRBJ1-1 and V is TRBV21-1; the table's D call TRBD1 went unverified against the DNA. TRBV21-1 is described as a pseudogene. This CDR3 spans 17 amino acids.

The rearrangement uses TRBV6-5 and TRBJ1-1; D is uncertain. V lost 2 bases to trimming and J lost 0 bases, with 10 bases between them. The CDR3 sequence is 15 residues long. The germline V gene has CDR1 MNHEY and CDR2 SVGAGI. The CDR3 sequence: CASSYRQFMNTEAFF. The CDR3 DNA sequence: TGTGCCAGCAGTTACCGGCAGTTTATGAACACTGAAGCTTTCTTT.

CDR3 coding DNA: TGTGCTAGTGGGGATCAGCCCCAGCATTTT. This gives the protein CASGDQPQHF. V is TRBV12-5 and J is TRBJ1-5; D not resolved. The CDR3 spans 10 residues. Trimming removed 6 bases from V and 5 bases from J, with 2 bases in between. The germline V gene has CDR1 LGHNT and CDR2 FRNRAP. Full variable domain (remainder filled in from reference TRBV12-5 and TRBJ1-5): DARVTQTPRHKVTEMGQEVTMRCQPILGHNTVFWYRQTMMQGLELLAYFRNRAPLDDSGMPKDRFSAEMPDATLATLKIQPSEPRDSAVYFCASGDQPQHFGDGTRLSIL.

This clonotype was picked up many times. The chain combines TRBV29-1 with TRBJ2-7; a weak D match, TRBD1 (7 bases). V shed 3 bases and J shed 7 bases, with 13 bases lying between them. Germline V gene data show CDR1 as SQVTM and CDR2 as ANQGSEA. This CDR3 contains 12 residues. The CDR3 coding sequence is TGCAGCGTTGAGAAGGGGGCGGGGGAGCAGTACTTC. It codes for CSVEKGAGEQYF.

There are many counts of this clonotype. V and J are TRBV9 and TRBJ1-6; D is undetermined. Germline V gene data show CDR1 as SGDLS and CDR2 as YYNGEE. V lost 3 bases and J 5 bases, leaving 3 bases between the germline ends. The CDR3 runs 12 residues. DNA of the CDR3: TGTGCCAGCAGCGCCAATAATTCACCCCTCCACTTT. Amino acids: CASSANNSPLHF.

A remark on this clonotype: A read error may explain this, as a much larger clone is one base away. The rearrangement joins TRBV7-3 to TRBJ2-3; no reliable D call. The DNA matches TRBJ1-5 better at its end, which makes the J call doubtful. Germline V gives CDR1 SGHTA, CDR2 FQGTGA. The CDR3 loop spans 14 amino acids. The CDR3 bases are TGTGCCAGCAGCTTATCCCAGAACACAGATACGCAGCATTTT. Translating it yields CASSLSQNTDTQHF.

There are many counts of this clonotype. The V call is TRBV29-1, the J call TRBJ2-4, with TRBD1 identical over 10 bases. Germline CDR1 and CDR2: SQVTM and ANQGSEA. This CDR3 has 15 amino acids. With V trimmed by 2 bases and J by 4 bases, 5 bases remained unmatched. The CDR3 loop reads CSVEPRGQGKNIQYF. The CDR3 DNA reads as TGCAGCGTTGAACCGAGGGGACAGGGGAAAAACATTCAGTACTTC.

Of note for this clonotype: A much larger clone is a single base away; this may be a read error. This chain links TRBV7-9 with TRBJ1-3; perhaps TRBD1 as D (6 bases). CDR3 length: 14 amino acids. CDR1 SEHNR and CDR2 FQNEAQ come from the germline V gene (reference sequence). The CDR3 spells CASSLAGAGSTIYF. CDR3 DNA sequence: TGTGCCAGCAGCTTAGCGGGGGCTGGAAGCACCATATATTTT.

This clonotype is termed medium-sized. The rearrangement joins TRBV20-1 to TRBJ2-3, with a weak D call TRBD2 (6 bases). The ends were cut back, 3 bases at V and 2 bases at J, with 15 bases in the middle. This CDR3 contains 15 residues. Germline V gene sequence: CDR1 DFQATT, CDR2 SNEGSKA (reference sequence). Here the CDR3 reads CSASQTGLFTDTQYF. DNA for the CDR3: TGCAGTGCTAGCCAAACGGGACTCTTCACAGATACGCAGTATTTT.

CDR3 DNA: TGTGCCAGCAGCTCTTCTGGGTCGAGGTACGAGCAGTACGTC. Translated: CASSSSGSRYEQYV. The rearrangement uses TRBV11-3 and TRBJ2-7; D is ambiguous. This CDR3 comprises 14 residues. CDR1 is SGHNT, CDR2 YENEEA, per germline. V gave up 4 bases and J gave up 4 bases, with 14 bases separating them.

This clonotype was seen repeatedly, ten times or more. V usage is TRBV12-3 or TRBV12-4 and J usage is TRBJ2-1, with 9 nucleotides matching TRBD2. The CDR3 sequence is 18 residues long. Trimming took 5 bases from V and 8 from J; bases not matched to a gene: 19. The CDR3 loop reads CASSTSNLPGTSWHEQFF. The CDR3 nucleotides read TGTGCCAGCAGTACCAGCAATCTCCCCGGGACTAGCTGGCATGAGCAGTTCTTC.

The table lists this clonotype with many counts. The V and J genes are TRBV7-3 and TRBJ2-7; D may be TRBD2 (6 bases). Germline lookup yields CDR1 SGHTA and CDR2 FQGTGA. Between the trimmed V and J ends, which lost 2 bases and 3 bases, there was a span of 20 bases. This CDR3 spans 17 amino acids. CDR3: CASSLGGDGHPNYEQYV. The CDR3 bases are TGTGCCAGCAGCTTAGGAGGGGACGGCCATCCCAACTACGAGCAGTACGTC.

The rearrangement joins TRBV27 to TRBJ2-1; TRBD2 matches 8 bases. The CDR3 contains 19 residues. Germline values: CDR1 MNHEY, CDR2 SMNVEV (reference sequence). The V and J ends lost 4 bases and 1 base, in that order; junction bases with no gene match: 15. CDR3 residues: CASSSISGSHAGSYNEQFF. CDR3 sequence (DNA): TGTGCCAGCAGTTCCATAAGCGGGAGCCACGCTGGGTCCTACAATGAGCAGTTCTTC.

This clonotype showed up many times. J is TRBJ1-4 and V is TRBV6-2 or TRBV6-3; the D gene is possibly TRBD1 (6 bases). V was pared by 4 bases and J by 0 bases, with 12 bases between. The CDR3 runs 16 residues. Germline assignment: CDR1 MNHEY and CDR2 SVGEGT. The CDR3 region is CASSSGQLATNEKLFF. The CDR3 nucleotides are TGTGCCAGCAGTTCCGGACAGCTTGCAACTAATGAAAAACTGTTTTTT.

As regards this clonotype: A clone one base away is much larger, so this may be a read error. This CDR3 fails to terminate in the conserved phenylalanine or tryptophan, so it likely reflects a read error. This rearrangement joins TRBV20-1 to TRBJ1-5, with 7 nucleotides matching TRBD1. Germline V CDR1 and CDR2: DFQATT, SNEGSKA (reference sequence). The J segment lost 4 bases and the V segment lost 4 bases, leaving 4 bases of the junction unmatched. CDR3 length: 13 amino acids. The CDR3 loop reads CSATKQGNQPQHY. Written as DNA, the CDR3 is TGCAGTGCTACAAAACAGGGGAATCAGCCCCAGCATTAT.

This clonotype was seen only a few times. The V call is TRBV28, the J call TRBJ2-5, with TRBD2 as a possible D gene (6 bases). The length of the CDR3 is 14 residues. Germline lookup yields CDR1 MDHEN and CDR2 SYDVKM. V was trimmed by 8 bases and J by 3 bases, leaving 16 bases between them. CDR3 amino acids: CASSAGSFEETQYF. CDR3 in DNA: TGTGCCAGCTCCGCGGGGTCCTTTGAAGAGACCCAGTACTTC.

This clonotype came up a few times. V usage is TRBV6-2 or TRBV6-3 and J usage is TRBJ2-1, with TRBD2 matching 7 bases. Trimming removed 0 bases from V and 8 bases from J; junction bases left unmatched: 7. Germline V gene lookup returns CDR1 MNHEY and CDR2 SVGEGT. The CDR3 consists of 15 residues. The CDR3 spells CASSYSFREGYEQFF. In DNA, the CDR3 is TGTGCCAGCAGTTACTCATTCAGGGAGGGATATGAGCAGTTCTTC.

The V call is TRBV6-1, the J call TRBJ2-7; TRBD2 matches 11 bases. The CDR3 extends over 16 amino acids. V shed 3 bases and J 4 bases; nucleotides not matched to a gene: 8. CDR1 MNHNS and CDR2 SASEGT come from the germline V gene. The CDR3 sequence: CASSEASGGNPYEQYF. CDR3 coding DNA: TGTGCCAGCAGTGAGGCTAGCGGGGGGAATCCTTACGAGCAGTACTTC.

About this clonotype itself: No conserved phenylalanine or tryptophan ends this CDR3, so it is likely a read error. This chain connects TRBV11-2 to TRBJ2-3; 14 nucleotides align to TRBD2. With 3 bases clipped from V and 2 bases from J, the junction kept 1 base outside the gene matches. The CDR3 loop spans 16 amino acids. Germline lookup yields CDR1 SGHAT and CDR2 FQNNGV. Here the CDR3 reads CASSLGLAGATDTQYS. CDR3 nucleotide sequence: TGTGCCAGCAGCTTGGGACTAGCGGGGGCCACAGATACGCAGTATTCT.

This clonotype was recorded many times. This CDR3 reads CASSYAGGGFGEQFF. DNA of the CDR3: TGTGCCAGCAGTTACGCGGGAGGGGGCTTTGGGGAGCAGTTCTTC. The J gene is TRBJ2-1, the V gene TRBV6-2 or TRBV6-3; 9 bases fit TRBD2. J was trimmed by 10 bases and V by 2 bases; bases with no gene match: 9. From germline, CDR1 is MNHEY and CDR2 SVGEGT. The CDR3 extends over 15 amino acids.

This clonotype was seen a handful of times. The chain uses TRBV14 and TRBJ2-1, with 10 bases matching TRBD2. Germline-derived CDR1 and CDR2 are SGHDN and FVKESK. J lost 9 bases, V lost 1 base, and 3 bases had no gene match. The CDR3 is 14 amino acids. Written as DNA, the CDR3 is TGTGCCAGCAGCCAAGGACTAGCGGGCATTGAGCAGTTCTTC. Protein sequence: CASSQGLAGIEQFF.